This T cell receptor (beta chain) was sequenced for a study of shared clonotypes between healthy human individuals. Repertoires were generated with immunoSEQ multiplex PCR, while TCRdb's copy carries only in-frame clones and drops some. The repertoire holds around 1,900,000 clones, with 90% to 95% as singletons. The germline gives CDR1 MNHEY, CDR2 SMNVEV (reference sequence). Trimming at V came to 5 bases and at J to 5 bases, leaving 17 bases not matched to a gene. This CDR3 comprises 18 residues. As defined, naive CD8 cells were CD45RO-negative and positively selected for CCR7, with terminally differentiated effector memory CD45RA+ cells excluded.

Sequenced input: naive CD8+ T cells from PBMCs. The chain combines TRBV27 with TRBJ2-5, with 10 nucleotides matching TRBD2. The origin of this receptor is a man between 18 and 35 years old in good health. Some clones in this sample may be carry-over from other donors' samples. CDR3 nucleotides: TGTGCCAGCAGTCCCGGCCGGCTAGCGGGAGTGGGGCGGGAGACCCAGTACTTC. Its protein is CASSPGRLAGVGRETQYF.